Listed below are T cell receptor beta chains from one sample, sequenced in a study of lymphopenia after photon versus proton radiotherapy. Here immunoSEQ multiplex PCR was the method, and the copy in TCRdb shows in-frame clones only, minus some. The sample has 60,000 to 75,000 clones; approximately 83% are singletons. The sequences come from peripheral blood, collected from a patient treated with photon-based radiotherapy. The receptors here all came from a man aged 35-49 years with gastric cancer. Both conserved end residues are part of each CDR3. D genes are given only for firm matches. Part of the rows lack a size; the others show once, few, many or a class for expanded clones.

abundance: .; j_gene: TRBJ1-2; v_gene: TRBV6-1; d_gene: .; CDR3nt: TGTGCCAGCAGAGGCCTATCCACAGATAACTATGGCTACACCTTC; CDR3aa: CASRGLSTDNYGYTF
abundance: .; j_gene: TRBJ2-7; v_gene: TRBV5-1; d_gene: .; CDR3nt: TGCGCCAGCAGCTTTGGGGGACTGGACGAGCAGTACTTC; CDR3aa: CASSFGGLDEQYF
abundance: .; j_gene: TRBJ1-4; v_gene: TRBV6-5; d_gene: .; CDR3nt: TGTGCCAGCAGTTATCTAGGATCTAATGAAAAACTGTTTTTT; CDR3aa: CASSYLGSNEKLFF
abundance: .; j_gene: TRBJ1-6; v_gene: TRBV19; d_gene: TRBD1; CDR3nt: TGTGCCAGTAAGGGACAGAGCTCCTATAATTCACCCCTCCACTTT; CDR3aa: CASKGQSSYNSPLHF
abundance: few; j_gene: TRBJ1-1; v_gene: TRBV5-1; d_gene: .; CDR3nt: TGCGCCAGCAGTACCGAGGGGACTGAAGCTTTCTTT; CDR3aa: CASSTEGTEAFF
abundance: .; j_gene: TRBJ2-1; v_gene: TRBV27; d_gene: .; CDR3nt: TGTGCCAGCAGCATGAACAGGGCCCTCGAGCAGTTCTTC; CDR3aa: CASSMNRALEQFF
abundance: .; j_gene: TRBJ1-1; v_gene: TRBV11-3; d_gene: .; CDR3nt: TGTGCCAGCAGCCGGACCGGGAGTGAAGCTTTCTTT; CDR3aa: CASSRTGSEAFF
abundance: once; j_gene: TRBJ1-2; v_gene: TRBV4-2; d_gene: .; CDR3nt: TGTGCCAGCAGCCCGGCGAATACTAACTATGGCTACACCTTC; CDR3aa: CASSPANTNYGYTF
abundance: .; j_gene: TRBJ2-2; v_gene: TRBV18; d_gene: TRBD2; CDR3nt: TGTGCCAGCTCACCACCGGGACTAGCGTCCACCGGGGAGCTGTTTTTT; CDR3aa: CASSPPGLASTGELFF
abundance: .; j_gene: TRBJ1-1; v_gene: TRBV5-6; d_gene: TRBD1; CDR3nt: TGTGCCAGCAGCTTATTTTTTGTGGGACAGATAGAGAAGGACACTGAAGCTTTCTTT; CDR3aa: CASSLFFVGQIEKDTEAFF
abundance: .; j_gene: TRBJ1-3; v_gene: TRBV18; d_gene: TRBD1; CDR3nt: TGTGCCAGCTCACCATCCACACCGGGACAGGGGAGTGGAAACACCATATATTTT; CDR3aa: CASSPSTPGQGSGNTIYF
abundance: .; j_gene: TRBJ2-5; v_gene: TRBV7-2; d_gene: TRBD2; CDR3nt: TGTGCCAGCAGCCCGAGCGGGACGCACCAAGAGACCCAGTACTTC; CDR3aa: CASSPSGTHQETQYF
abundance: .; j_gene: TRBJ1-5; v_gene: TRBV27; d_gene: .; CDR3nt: TGTGCCAGCAGTTTATCCGGGGGGGACCAGCCCCAGCATTTT; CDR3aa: CASSLSGGDQPQHF
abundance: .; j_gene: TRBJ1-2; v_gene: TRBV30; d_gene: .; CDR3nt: TGTGCCTGGACCGTCAACTATGGCTACACCTTC; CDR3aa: CAWTVNYGYTF
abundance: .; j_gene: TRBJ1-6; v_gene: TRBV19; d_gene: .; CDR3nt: TGTGCCAGTAATAGACGGGGGGCTGGTTCACCCCTCCACTTT; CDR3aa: CASNRRGAGSPLHF
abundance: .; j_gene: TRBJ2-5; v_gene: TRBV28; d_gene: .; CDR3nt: TGTGCCAGCACGTTAAACAATCAAGAGACCCAGTACTTC; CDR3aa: CASTLNNQETQYF
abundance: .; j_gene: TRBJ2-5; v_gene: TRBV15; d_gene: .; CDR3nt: TGTGCCACCAGCAGAGTGGGGATGGTGGAGACCCAGTACTTC; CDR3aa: CATSRVGMVETQYF
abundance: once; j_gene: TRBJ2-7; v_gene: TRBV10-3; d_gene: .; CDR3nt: TGTGCCATCAGTGAGAACGCTCCGGGGACATCTTCCGAGCAGTACTTC; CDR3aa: CAISENAPGTSSEQYF
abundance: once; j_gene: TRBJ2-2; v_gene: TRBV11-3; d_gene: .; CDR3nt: TGTGCCAGCAGCGCAGAGGTTAACACCGGGGAGCTGTTTTTT; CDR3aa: CASSAEVNTGELFF
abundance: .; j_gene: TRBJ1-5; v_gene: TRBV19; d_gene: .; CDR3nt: TGTGCCAGTAGTCCCTGGCGGACAGATAGCAATCAGCCCCAGCATTTT; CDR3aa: CASSPWRTDSNQPQHF
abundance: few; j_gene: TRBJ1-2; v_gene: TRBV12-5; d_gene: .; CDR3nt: TGTGCTAGTGGTTTGACCCCTCCCAGTGGGGCCTATGGCTACACCTTC; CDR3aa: CASGLTPPSGAYGYTF
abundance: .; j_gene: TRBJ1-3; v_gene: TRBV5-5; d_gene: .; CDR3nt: TGTGCCAGCAGCTTGGGACCCCTGAGCTCTGGAAACACCATATATTTT; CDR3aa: CASSLGPLSSGNTIYF
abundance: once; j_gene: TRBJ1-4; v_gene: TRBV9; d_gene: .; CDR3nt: TGTGCCAGCAGCGGGACAGATGCAACTAATGAAAAACTGTTTTTT; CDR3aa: CASSGTDATNEKLFF
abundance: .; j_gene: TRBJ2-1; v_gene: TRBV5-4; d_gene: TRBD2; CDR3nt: TGTGCCAGCAGCGGACTAGCGGGGAATGAGCAGTTCTTC; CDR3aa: CASSGLAGNEQFF
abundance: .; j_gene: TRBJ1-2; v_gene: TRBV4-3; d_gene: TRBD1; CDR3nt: TGCGCCAGCAGCGTGAGAGGGGGCGACTATGGCTACACCTTC; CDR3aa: CASSVRGGDYGYTF
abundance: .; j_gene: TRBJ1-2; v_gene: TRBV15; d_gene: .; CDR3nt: TGTGCCACCAGCAGGGAACGGGACGGGGGATATGGCTACACCTTC; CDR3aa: CATSRERDGGYGYTF
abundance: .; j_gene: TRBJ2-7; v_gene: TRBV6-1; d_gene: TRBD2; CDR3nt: TGTGCCAGCAGTGAAGGGACGGGGGGGCATTACGAGCAGTACTTC; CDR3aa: CASSEGTGGHYEQYF
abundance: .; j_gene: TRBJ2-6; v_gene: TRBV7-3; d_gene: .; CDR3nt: TGTGCCAGCAGCAAATCCGGGACGGCCTCTGGGGCCAACGTCCTGACTTTC; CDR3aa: CASSKSGTASGANVLTF
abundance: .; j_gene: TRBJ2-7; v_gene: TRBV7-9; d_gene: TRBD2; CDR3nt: TGTGCCAGCAGCATCCGACTAGCGGGGTTGGACGAGCAGTACTTC; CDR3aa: CASSIRLAGLDEQYF
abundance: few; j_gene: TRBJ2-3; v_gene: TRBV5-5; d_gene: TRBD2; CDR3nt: TGTGCCAGCAGCTTGGACGGGACTACTTCCACAGATACGCAGTATTTT; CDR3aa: CASSLDGTTSTDTQYF
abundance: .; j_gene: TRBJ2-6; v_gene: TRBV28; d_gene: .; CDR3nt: TGTGCCAGCAGTTTTGCAGGGCTGGACTCTGGGGCCAACGTCCTGACTTTC; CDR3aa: CASSFAGLDSGANVLTF
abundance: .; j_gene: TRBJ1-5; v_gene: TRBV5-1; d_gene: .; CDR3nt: TGCGCCAGCAGCTTGGAGGGCTCGGGCAATCAGCCCCAGCATTTT; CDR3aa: CASSLEGSGNQPQHF
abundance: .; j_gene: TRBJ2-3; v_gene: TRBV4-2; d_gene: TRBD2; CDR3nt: TGTGCCAGCAGCCCAGGACTAGCGGGGGTGCAGGGTACGCAGTATTTT; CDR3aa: CASSPGLAGVQGTQYF
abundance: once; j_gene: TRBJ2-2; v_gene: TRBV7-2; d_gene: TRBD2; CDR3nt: TGTGCCAGCAGCTCTATAGCGGGGGGGCCGACCGGGGAGCTGTTTTTT; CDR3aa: CASSSIAGGPTGELFF
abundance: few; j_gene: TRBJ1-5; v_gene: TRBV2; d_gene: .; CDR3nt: TGTGCCAGCAGGGAGGATTACAATCAGCCCCAGCATTTT; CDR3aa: CASREDYNQPQHF
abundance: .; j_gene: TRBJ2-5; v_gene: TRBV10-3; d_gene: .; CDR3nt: TGTGCCATCAGTGAGTCGAGCTGGGAGACCCAGTACTTC; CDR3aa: CAISESSWETQYF
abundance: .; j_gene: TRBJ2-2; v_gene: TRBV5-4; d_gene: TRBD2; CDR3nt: TGTGCCAGCAGCTTGGTTGCGGGGGGCCCAATTACCGGGGAGCTGTTTTTT; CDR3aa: CASSLVAGGPITGELFF
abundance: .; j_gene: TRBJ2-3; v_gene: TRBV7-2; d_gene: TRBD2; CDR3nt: TGTGCCAGCAGCCAACGGCTAGTGCGGGGGGGCCCCCCAGATACGCAGTATTTT; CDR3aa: CASSQRLVRGGPPDTQYF
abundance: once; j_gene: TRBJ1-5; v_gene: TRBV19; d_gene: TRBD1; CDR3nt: TGTGCCAGTAGGGACAGGTTCTTATATAGCAATCAGCCCCAGCATTTT; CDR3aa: CASRDRFLYSNQPQHF
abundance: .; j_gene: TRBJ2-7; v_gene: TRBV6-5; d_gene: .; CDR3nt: TGTGCCAGCACCCACCCCCAGATTTACGAGCAGTACTTC; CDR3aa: CASTHPQIYEQYF
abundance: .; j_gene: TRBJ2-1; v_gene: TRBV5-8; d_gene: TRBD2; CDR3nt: TGTGCCAGCAGAGGGGGACTAGCCTTAGCATACAATGAGCAGTTCTTC; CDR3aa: CASRGGLALAYNEQFF
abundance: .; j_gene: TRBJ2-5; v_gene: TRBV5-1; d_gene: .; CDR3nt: TGCGCCAGCAGCTTGGTCGCGGCAGTTCAAGAGACCCAGTACTTC; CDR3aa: CASSLVAAVQETQYF
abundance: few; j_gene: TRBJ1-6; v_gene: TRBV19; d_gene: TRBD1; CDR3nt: TGTGCCAGTAGTACCGCGGGACAGGGGAATTCACCCCTCCACTTT; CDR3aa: CASSTAGQGNSPLHF
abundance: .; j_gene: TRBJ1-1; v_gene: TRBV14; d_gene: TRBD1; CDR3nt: TGTGCCAGCAGCCAAGGAGTTTGGACAGGAAACACTGAAGCTTTCTTT; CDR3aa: CASSQGVWTGNTEAFF
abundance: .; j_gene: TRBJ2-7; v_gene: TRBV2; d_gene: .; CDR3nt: TGTGCCAGCAGGACTACAGCAGTGAGAGGGCAGTACTTC; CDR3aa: CASRTTAVRGQYF
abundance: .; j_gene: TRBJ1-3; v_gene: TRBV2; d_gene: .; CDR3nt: TGTGCCAGCAGTGAACTTAATGGAAACACCATATATTTT; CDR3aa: CASSELNGNTIYF
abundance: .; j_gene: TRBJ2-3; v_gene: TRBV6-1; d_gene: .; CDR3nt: TGTGCCAGCAGTGAAACGGGATTAGATACGCAGTATTTT; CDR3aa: CASSETGLDTQYF
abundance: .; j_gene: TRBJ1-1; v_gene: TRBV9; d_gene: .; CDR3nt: TGTGCCAGTAGCGTAGCTGGTACGCACACTGAAGCTTTCTTT; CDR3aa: CASSVAGTHTEAFF
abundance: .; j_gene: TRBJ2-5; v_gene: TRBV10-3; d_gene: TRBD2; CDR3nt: TGTGCCATCAGGGGAGGGAGCGGGAACCAAGAGACCCAGTACTTC; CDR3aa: CAIRGGSGNQETQYF
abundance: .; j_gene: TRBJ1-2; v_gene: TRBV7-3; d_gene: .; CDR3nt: TGTGCCAGCGGACAAGGGGAGGTTAATGGCTACACCTTC; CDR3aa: CASGQGEVNGYTF
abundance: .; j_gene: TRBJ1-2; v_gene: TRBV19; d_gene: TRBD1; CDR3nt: TGTGCCAGTAGTAAGCCAGGGGGAGCTAACTATGGCTACACCTTC; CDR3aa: CASSKPGGANYGYTF
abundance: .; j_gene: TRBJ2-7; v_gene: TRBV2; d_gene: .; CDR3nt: TGTGCCAGCACTCAGGGTTTGAGAGAGCAGTACTTC; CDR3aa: CASTQGLREQYF
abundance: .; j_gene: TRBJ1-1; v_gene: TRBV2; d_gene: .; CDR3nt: TGTGCCAGCAGTGACCCCAGGCGTGGGAGTGAAGCTTTCTTT; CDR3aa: CASSDPRRGSEAFF